Presented here are 32 T cell receptor beta chains from one specimen sequenced in a study of T cells after yellow fever vaccination. One entry per CDR3 protein, called by TCRdb with MiXCR from the 5' RACE reads. The table shows approximately 580,000 distinct CDR3 sequences, with roughly 17% occurring only once. The sample was PBMCs, taken less than 6 days after the first yellow fever vaccination. These receptors originate from a man aged 18 to 29 who received the YFV17D yellow fever vaccine.

V usage is TRBV12-3 or TRBV12-4 and J usage is TRBJ1-5; possible D gene TRBD1, 6 bases. CDR3 length: 15 residues. Trimming cost V 6 bases and J 2 bases, with 14 bases left between them. The CDR3 spells CASSSGQIRNQPQHF. As DNA, the CDR3 is TGTGCCAGCAGCTCCGGACAGATCCGCAATCAGCCCCAGCATTTT.

At least ten counts were recorded for this clonotype. The chain is built from TRBV7-2 and TRBJ2-3; the match to TRBD2 covers 8 bases. Germline CDR1 SGHTA, CDR2 FQGNSA. The ends lost 3 bases at V and 5 bases at J; junction bases unmatched: 4. The CDR3 sequence is 14 residues long. CDR3 sequence reads: CASSFQRGQDTQYF. CDR3 nucleotides: TGTGCCAGCAGCTTCCAGCGGGGGCAAGATACGCAGTATTTT.

This rearrangement joins TRBV6-5 to TRBJ1-3; no clear D gene. The CDR3 length is 16 residues. Trimming left V 0 bases short and J 0 bases short, with 9 bases between. The V gene's germline CDR1 is MNHEY and CDR2 SVGAGI. Here the CDR3 reads CASSYSGSFSGNTIYF. The CDR3 nucleotides are TGTGCCAGCAGTTACTCGGGGTCTTTCTCTGGAAACACCATATATTTT.

This clonotype was observed a few times. The chain links TRBV20-1 to TRBJ1-1, with D tentatively TRBD1 (5 bases). V was cut by 1 base and J by 1 base, with 13 bases left in between. Germline lookup yields CDR1 DFQATT and CDR2 SNEGSKA (reference sequence). There are 15 residues in the CDR3. The CDR3 bases are TGCAGTGCTAGAGGCCCTGGGGGTGGGAACACTGAAGCTTTCTTT. It encodes CSARGPGGGNTEAFF.

This clonotype was recorded a few times. The chain combines TRBV5-5 with TRBJ1-2, with 10 bases that match TRBD1. V lost 4 bases to trimming and J lost 2 bases; unmatched junction nucleotides: 8. Per germline, CDR1 SGHKS and CDR2 YYEKEE (reference sequence). CDR3 size: 16 residues. In DNA, the CDR3 is TGTGCCAGCAGCGCGCCGGGACAGGGGAGAAACTATGGCTACACCTTC. The encoded protein is CASSAPGQGRNYGYTF.

The sample holds one count of this clonotype. The genes are TRBV20-1 and TRBJ1-1; D is unclear. CDR1 and CDR2 from the germline V gene are DFQATT and SNEGSKA (reference sequence). V lost 4 bases to trimming and J lost 7 bases, with 13 bases between them. This CDR3 is built from 12 residues. The CDR3 region has the DNA TGCAGTGCTAAGGCCTCCGCCGTTGAAGCTTTCTTT. Its protein is CSAKASAVEAFF.

This chain links TRBV4-1 with TRBJ2-5; TRBD2 agrees at 8 bases. Germline trimming cut 0 bases from V and 5 bases from J; bases unmatched to any gene: 8. The CDR3 covers 16 residues. Germline CDR1 and CDR2: MGHRA and YSYEKL. Here the CDR3 DNA reads TGCGCCAGCAGCCAAGAGGAGCGGGGGAGTAATGAGACCCAGTACTTC. It codes for CASSQEERGSNETQYF.

This chain links TRBV3-1 with TRBJ1-1; D perhaps matches TRBD1 (5 bases). The germline V gene encodes CDR1 LGHDT and CDR2 YNNKEL (reference sequence). The CDR3 runs 12 residues. The V end was cut by 3 bases, the J end by 11 bases, with 13 bases between. The CDR3 DNA reads TGTGCCAGCAGCCAGGCGACCGGGGCCGCTTTCTTT. Translated, it gives CASSQATGAAFF.

The chain combines TRBV5-4 with TRBJ2-1; 13 bases are a match to TRBD2. The CDR3 runs 15 residues. The V segment lost 4 bases and the J segment 9 bases; nucleotides outside the gene matches: 7. Per germline, CDR1 SGHNT and CDR2 YYREEE (reference sequence). DNA of the CDR3: TGTGCCAGCAGCCAGGATACTAGCGGGGGGGCTGAGCAGTTCTTC. Translated, it gives CASSQDTSGGAEQFF.

The sample holds a few counts of this clonotype. The chain links TRBV4-3 to TRBJ2-3; perhaps TRBD2 as D (6 bases). The CDR3 sequence is 15 residues long. With 5 bases removed from V and 6 bases from J, the gap between germline ends came to 18 bases. CDR1 is LGHNA and CDR2 is YSLEER in the germline V gene. CDR3 nucleotides: TGCGCCAGCAGCTCCGCCGGGGGACCAGGGGATACGCAGTATTTT. Its translation: CASSSAGGPGDTQYF.

This clonotype was observed many times. This chain uses TRBV20-1 with TRBJ1-6; D is ambiguous. The CDR3 runs 14 residues. Germline assignment: CDR1 DFQATT and CDR2 SNEGSKA (reference sequence). Trimming left V 1 base short and J 7 bases short, with 11 bases between. CDR3 nucleotides: TGCAGTGCTAGAGGGGCGCGCCAAAATTCACCCCTCCACTTT. Translating gives CSARGARQNSPLHF.

This clonotype was observed at least ten times. The V and J genes are TRBV12-3 or TRBV12-4 and TRBJ2-7; a possible D gene is TRBD1 (7 bases). The CDR3 sequence is 13 residues long. The V gene lost 6 bases and the J gene lost 2 bases, with 11 bases spanning the gap. CDR3 sequence (DNA): TGTGCCAGCAGCTCCAGGGGGGCCTACGAGCAGTACTTC. Amino acid sequence: CASSSRGAYEQYF.

This clonotype turned up a few times. This sequence joins TRBV6-5 and TRBJ2-7; 9 positions match TRBD1. Germline CDR1 MNHEY, CDR2 SVGAGI. With 0 bases clipped from V and 3 bases from J, the junction kept 6 bases outside the gene matches. CDR3 length: 16 residues. CDR3 in amino acids: CASSYSGTGTRYEQYF. The CDR3 nucleotides read TGTGCCAGCAGTTACTCGGGGACAGGGACCCGCTACGAGCAGTACTTC.

The V gene is TRBV2, the J gene TRBJ1-1; D may be TRBD1 (6 bases). This CDR3 contains 15 residues. Germline lookup yields CDR1 SNHLY and CDR2 FYNNEI. V was cut by 1 base and J by 5 bases, with 14 bases left in between. This CDR3 reads CASSEVPGAGTEAFF. The CDR3 nucleotides read TGTGCCAGCAGTGAAGTCCCAGGGGCGGGGACTGAAGCTTTCTTT.

CDR3 DNA: TGTGCCAGCAGCGTAGACGGAGTACCCAATCAGCCCCAGCATTTT. Translation: CASSVDGVPNQPQHF. This chain uses TRBV9 with TRBJ1-5; D gene unclear. Germline CDR1 is SGDLS and CDR2 is YYNGEE. CDR3 size: 15 residues. V was trimmed by 0 bases and J by 3 bases, leaving 10 bases between them.

The V gene is TRBV5-6, the J gene TRBJ1-4; 8 bases align to TRBD1. The CDR3 covers 19 residues. Germline V gene lookup returns CDR1 SGHDT and CDR2 YYEEEE. V was clipped by 1 base and J by 0 bases; unmatched bases: 11. The CDR3 DNA reads as TGTGCCAGCAGCTTGTTGACAGGGGTATTGTCGGCAACTAATGAAAAACTGTTTTTT. Its translation is CASSLLTGVLSATNEKLFF.

In its sample, this clonotype was seen a few times. The V and J genes are TRBV20-1 and TRBJ1-5; 8 bases align to TRBD1. The V gene's germline CDR1 is DFQATT and CDR2 SNEGSKA (reference sequence). Unmatched junction bases numbered 8, after V lost 6 bases and J lost 7 bases. The length of the CDR3 is 13 residues. CDR3 in amino acids: CSAIQGARQPQHF. Here the CDR3 DNA reads TGCAGTGCCATTCAGGGGGCGCGACAGCCCCAGCATTTT.

This chain links TRBV20-1 with TRBJ2-7; 9 bases agree with TRBD2. Germline lookup yields CDR1 DFQATT and CDR2 SNEGSKA (reference sequence). The CDR3 length is 16 residues. J lost 0 bases, V lost 2 bases, and 8 bases had no gene match. CDR3 in amino acids: CSARRLAVPSSYEQYV. The CDR3 DNA reads TGCAGTGCTAGACGACTAGCGGTGCCGAGCTCCTACGAGCAGTACGTC.

This clonotype was recorded a few times. The V gene is TRBV2, the J gene TRBJ2-7; perhaps TRBD1 as D (5 bases). The CDR3 sequence is 13 residues long. The germline V and J ends were trimmed by 7 bases and 0 bases, with 10 bases remaining between them. Germline V CDR1 and CDR2: SNHLY, FYNNEI. CDR3 loop: CASKTALSYEQYF. DNA of the CDR3: TGTGCCAGCAAGACAGCCCTCTCCTACGAGCAGTACTTC.

The V gene is TRBV5-1, the J gene TRBJ2-3, with D maybe TRBD1 (8 bases). The CDR3 runs 15 residues. Trimming shortened V by 7 bases and J by 4 bases, and 19 bases separated the two germline ends. Germline V gene sequence: CDR1 SGHRS, CDR2 YFSETQ. The CDR3 spells CASAGDRQWPDTQYF. In DNA, the CDR3 is TGCGCCAGCGCGGGGGACAGGCAGTGGCCAGATACGCAGTATTTT.

In its sample, this clonotype was seen a few times. The chain couples TRBV20-1 to TRBJ2-5; 9 nucleotides agree with TRBD2. Germline V lookup: CDR1 DFQATT, CDR2 SNEGSKA (reference sequence). The trim removed 7 bases at V and 4 bases at J, leaving 10 bases unmatched. The CDR3 totals 14 residues. The CDR3: CSVTRGGRSETQYF. The CDR3, as DNA: TGCAGTGTGACGCGGGGGGGCCGTTCAGAGACCCAGTACTTC.

This chain uses TRBV20-1 with TRBJ2-7, with 10 bases lining up with TRBD1. The CDR3 loop spans 15 amino acids. After removal of 1 base from V and 2 bases from J, the junction contained 5 bases not matched to a gene. Germline CDR1 reads DFQATT; CDR2 reads SNEGSKA (reference sequence). CDR3 sequence reads: CSARAPGQGPYEQYF. CDR3 in DNA: TGCAGTGCTAGAGCTCCGGGACAGGGGCCCTACGAGCAGTACTTC.

The J gene is TRBJ2-1, the V gene TRBV7-2; TRBD2 might be the D (6 bases). Trimming shortened V by 5 bases and J by 13 bases, and 15 bases separated the two germline ends. The CDR3 extends over 12 amino acids. CDR1 and CDR2 from the germline V gene are SGHTA and FQGNSA. The CDR3 DNA reads as TGTGCCAGCAGCAGGGACTTTCTCGTCCAGTTCTTC. This translates into CASSRDFLVQFF. Complete variable domain (other parts from reference TRBV7-2 and TRBJ2-1): GAGVSQSPSNKVTEKGKDVELRCDPISGHTALYWYRQSLGQGLEFLIYFQGNSAPDKSGLPSDRFSAERTGGSVSTLTIQRTQQEDSAVYLCASSRDFLVQFFGPGTRLTVL.

V is TRBV6-5 and J is TRBJ2-7; D is possibly TRBD2 (5 bases). The germline V gene has CDR1 MNHEY and CDR2 SVGAGI. Trimming took off 2 bases at V and 7 bases at J, with 12 bases between the two ends. This CDR3 has 13 residues. The CDR3 DNA is TGTGCCAGCAGTTACCCTGGAGGAAGGGAGCAGTACTTC. Residues: CASSYPGGREQYF.

This clonotype has only a few counts. V usage is TRBV3-1 and J usage is TRBJ2-2; a weak D match, TRBD2 (5 bases). Germline V gene lookup returns CDR1 LGHDT and CDR2 YNNKEL (reference sequence). This CDR3 comprises 15 residues. V lost 4 bases and J lost 8, with 17 bases in between. CDR3: CASSPPGGGIGELFF. In DNA form, the CDR3 reads TGTGCCAGCAGCCCACCCGGTGGAGGAATTGGGGAGCTGTTTTTT.

This clonotype was recorded a few times. This chain joins TRBV18 and TRBJ1-1; a possible D gene is TRBD1 (6 bases). The CDR3 has 12 residues. CDR1 KGHSH and CDR2 LQKENI come from the germline V gene. V was trimmed by 8 bases and J by 1 base, leaving 8 bases between them. For the CDR3, the DNA is TGTGCCAGCCAACAGGGGAACACTGAAGCTTTCTTT. Its protein is CASQQGNTEAFF.

In its sample, this clonotype was seen a few times. The CDR3 loop is CSAPGQGLYEQYF. CDR3 DNA: TGCAGTGCCCCGGGACAGGGCCTCTACGAGCAGTACTTC. The V and J genes are TRBV20-1 and TRBJ2-7; 9 bases agree with TRBD1. This CDR3 has 13 residues. Germline loops: CDR1 DFQATT, CDR2 SNEGSKA (reference sequence). V shed 6 bases and J 3 bases; nucleotides not matched to a gene: 6.

This clonotype showed up just a few times. An end of the junction does not agree with germline; a read error may underlie this. The J gene is TRBJ1-4, the V gene TRBV12-3 or TRBV12-4; D might be TRBD1 (5 bases). The length of the CDR3 is 15 residues. CDR3 sequence (DNA): TGTGCCAGCAGTCCAGGGACGAGAGGTATTCGTGGTATCTGTTTT. This sequence encodes CASSPGTRGIRGICF.

In this sample, this clonotype turned up many times. The rearrangement joins TRBV10-3 to TRBJ1-1; weak D call: TRBD1 (5 bases). The V gene's germline CDR1 is ENHRY and CDR2 SYGVKD. There are 13 residues in the CDR3. The V gene lost 6 bases and the J gene lost 0 bases, with 8 bases spanning the gap. The CDR3 reads CAIRGPLNTEAFF. DNA of the CDR3: TGTGCCATCAGGGGGCCGCTGAACACTGAAGCTTTCTTT.

The genes are TRBV29-1 and TRBJ2-5; 9 nucleotides match TRBD2. V lost 4 bases and J lost 3; bases outside the gene matches: 12. The germline V gene has CDR1 SQVTM and CDR2 ANQGSEA. This CDR3 is 16 amino acids long. CDR3 in amino acids: CSVVRRRLAGKETQYF. The CDR3 nucleotides read TGCAGCGTTGTGCGGCGACGGCTAGCGGGAAAAGAGACCCAGTACTTC. Full variable domain (missing parts from reference TRBV29-1 and TRBJ2-5): SAVISQKPSRDICQRGTSLTIQCQVDSQVTMMFWYRQQPGQSLTLIATANQGSEATYESGFVIDKFPISRPNLTFSTLTVSNMSPEDSSIYLCSVVRRRLAGKETQYFGPGTRLLVL.

In its sample, this clonotype was seen a few times. The chain has TRBV28 and TRBJ2-4, with D hard to call. The ends were cut back, 5 bases at V and 9 bases at J, with 17 bases in the middle. Germline CDR1 and CDR2: MDHEN and SYDVKM. The CDR3 runs 14 residues. CDR3 nucleotides: TGTGCCAGCAGTCCTACCCTTGAGTTATTCATTCAGTACTTC. It is translated as CASSPTLELFIQYF.

V and J are TRBV7-2 and TRBJ1-2; 7 bases line up with TRBD1. The length of the CDR3 is 17 residues. The junction had 12 bases not matched to a gene; V was cut back by 5 bases and J by 0 bases. CDR1 SGHTA and CDR2 FQGNSA come from the germline V gene. This CDR3 is CASSPGGGRRPNYGYTF. In nucleotides, the CDR3 is TGTGCCAGCAGCCCAGGGGGAGGCCGCCGGCCTAACTATGGCTACACCTTC.